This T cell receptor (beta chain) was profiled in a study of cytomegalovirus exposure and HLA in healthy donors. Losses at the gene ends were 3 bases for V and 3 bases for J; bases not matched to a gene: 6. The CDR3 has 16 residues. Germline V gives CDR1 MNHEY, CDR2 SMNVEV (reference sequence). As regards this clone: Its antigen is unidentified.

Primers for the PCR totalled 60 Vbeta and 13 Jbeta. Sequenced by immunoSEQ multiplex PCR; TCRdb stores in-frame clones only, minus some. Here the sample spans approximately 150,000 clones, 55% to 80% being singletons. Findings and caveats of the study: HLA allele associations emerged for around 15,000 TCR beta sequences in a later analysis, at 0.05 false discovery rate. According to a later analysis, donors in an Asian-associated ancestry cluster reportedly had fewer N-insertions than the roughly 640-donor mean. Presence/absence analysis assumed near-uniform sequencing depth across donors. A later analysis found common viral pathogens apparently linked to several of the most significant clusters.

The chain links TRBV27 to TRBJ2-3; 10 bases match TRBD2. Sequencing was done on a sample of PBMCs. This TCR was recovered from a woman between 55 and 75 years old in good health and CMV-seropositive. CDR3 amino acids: CASSFLAGGRTDTQYF. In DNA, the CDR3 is TGTGCCAGCAGTTTTTTAGCGGGAGGCCGTACAGATACGCAGTATTTT.